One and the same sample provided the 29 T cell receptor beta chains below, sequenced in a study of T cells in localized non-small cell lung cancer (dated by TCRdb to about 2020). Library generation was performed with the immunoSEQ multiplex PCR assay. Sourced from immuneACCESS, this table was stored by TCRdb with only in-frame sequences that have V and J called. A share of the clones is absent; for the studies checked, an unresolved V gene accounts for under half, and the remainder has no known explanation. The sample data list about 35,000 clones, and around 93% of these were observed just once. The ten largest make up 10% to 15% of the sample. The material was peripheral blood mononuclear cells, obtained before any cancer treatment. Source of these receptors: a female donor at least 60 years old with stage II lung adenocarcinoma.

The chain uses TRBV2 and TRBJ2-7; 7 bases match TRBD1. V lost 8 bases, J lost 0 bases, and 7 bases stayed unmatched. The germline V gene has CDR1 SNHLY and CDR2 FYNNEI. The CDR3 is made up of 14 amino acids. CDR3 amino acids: CASDQGDSSYEQYF. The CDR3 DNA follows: TGTGCCAGCGACCAGGGGGACAGCTCCTACGAGCAGTACTTC.

CDR3 sequence reads: CASSSRQGSDSPLHF. Written as DNA, the CDR3 is TGTGCCAGCAGCTCTAGACAGGGTTCAGATTCACCCCTCCACTTT. This rearrangement joins TRBV5-4 to TRBJ1-6, with 7 bases that match TRBD1. Germline CDR1 reads SGHNT; CDR2 reads YYREEE (reference sequence). V shed 3 bases and J 8 bases; nucleotides not matched to a gene: 8. The CDR3 totals 15 residues.

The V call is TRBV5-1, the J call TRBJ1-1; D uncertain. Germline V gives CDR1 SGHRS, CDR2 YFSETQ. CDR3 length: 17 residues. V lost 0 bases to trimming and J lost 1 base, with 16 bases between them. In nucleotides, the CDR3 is TGCGCCAGCAGCTTGGTTTCCTCATGGCTGGGGAACACTGAAGCTTTCTTT. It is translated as CASSLVSSWLGNTEAFF.

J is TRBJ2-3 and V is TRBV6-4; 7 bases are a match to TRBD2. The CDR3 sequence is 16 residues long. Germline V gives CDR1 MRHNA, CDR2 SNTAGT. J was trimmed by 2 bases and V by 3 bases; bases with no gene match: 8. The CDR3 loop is CASSEGTMGITDTQYF. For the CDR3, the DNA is TGTGCCAGCAGTGAAGGGACTATGGGGATCACAGATACGCAGTATTTT.

The CDR3 loop reads CASGQGLYEQYF. Here the CDR3 DNA reads TGTGCCAGCGGACAGGGCTTGTACGAGCAGTACTTC. V usage is TRBV6-6 and J usage is TRBJ2-7; 8 nucleotides agree with TRBD1. The length of the CDR3 is 12 residues. V was clipped by 8 bases and J by 4 bases; unmatched bases: 4. Germline V gene sequence: CDR1 MNHNY, CDR2 SVGAGI (reference sequence).

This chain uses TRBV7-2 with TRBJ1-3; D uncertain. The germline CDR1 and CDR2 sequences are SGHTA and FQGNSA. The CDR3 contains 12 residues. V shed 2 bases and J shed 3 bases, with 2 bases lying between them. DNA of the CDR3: TGTGCCAGCAGCTTATATGGAAACACCATATATTTT. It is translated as CASSLYGNTIYF.

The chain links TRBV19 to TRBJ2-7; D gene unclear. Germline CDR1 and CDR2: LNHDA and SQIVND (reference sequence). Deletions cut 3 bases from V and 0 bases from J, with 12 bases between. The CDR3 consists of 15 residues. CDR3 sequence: CASSMYGHSSYEQYF. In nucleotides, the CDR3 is TGTGCCAGTAGTATGTATGGGCATTCCTCCTACGAGCAGTACTTC.

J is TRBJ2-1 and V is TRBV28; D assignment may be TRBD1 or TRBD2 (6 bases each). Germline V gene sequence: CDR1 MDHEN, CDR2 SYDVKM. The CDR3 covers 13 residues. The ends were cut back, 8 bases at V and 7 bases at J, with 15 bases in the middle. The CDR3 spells CASLARGRNEQFF. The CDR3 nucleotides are TGTGCCAGCCTGGCAAGGGGGAGGAATGAGCAGTTCTTC.

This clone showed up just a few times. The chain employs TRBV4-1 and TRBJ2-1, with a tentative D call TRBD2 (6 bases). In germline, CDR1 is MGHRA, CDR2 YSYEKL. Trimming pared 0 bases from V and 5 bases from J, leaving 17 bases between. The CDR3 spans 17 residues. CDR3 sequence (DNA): TGCGCCAGCAGCCAAGATGGGACTCCACTTATGGACAATGAGCAGTTCTTC. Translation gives CASSQDGTPLMDNEQFF.

CDR3 region: CASSLGDGTGNEKLFF. The DNA of the CDR3 is TGCGCCAGCAGCTTGGGAGATGGGACTGGTAATGAAAAACTGTTTTTT. The chain is built from TRBV5-1 and TRBJ1-4, with D tentatively TRBD1 (5 bases). The germline V gene has CDR1 SGHRS and CDR2 YFSETQ. The CDR3 contains 16 residues. V was shortened by 0 bases and J by 4 bases, with 13 bases between the two germline ends.

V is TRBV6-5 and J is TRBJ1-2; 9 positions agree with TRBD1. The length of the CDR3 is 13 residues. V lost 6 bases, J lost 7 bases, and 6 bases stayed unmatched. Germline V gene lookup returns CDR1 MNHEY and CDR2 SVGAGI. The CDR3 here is CASRRTGVTGYTF. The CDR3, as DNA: TGTGCCAGCAGAAGGACAGGGGTAACTGGCTACACCTTC.

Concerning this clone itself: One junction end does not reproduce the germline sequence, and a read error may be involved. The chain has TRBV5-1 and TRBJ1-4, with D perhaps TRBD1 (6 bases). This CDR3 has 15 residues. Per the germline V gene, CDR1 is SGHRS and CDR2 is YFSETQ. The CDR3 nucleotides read TGCGCCAGCAGCTCAGGGGTTTCTACTAATGAAAAACCGTTTTTT. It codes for CASSSGVSTNEKPFF.

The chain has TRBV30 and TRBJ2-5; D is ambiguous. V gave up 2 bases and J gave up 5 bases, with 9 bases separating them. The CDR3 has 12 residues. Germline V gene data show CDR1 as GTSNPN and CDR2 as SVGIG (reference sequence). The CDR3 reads CAWSLTLETQYF. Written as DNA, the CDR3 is TGTGCCTGGAGTCTCACTCTTGAGACCCAGTACTTC.

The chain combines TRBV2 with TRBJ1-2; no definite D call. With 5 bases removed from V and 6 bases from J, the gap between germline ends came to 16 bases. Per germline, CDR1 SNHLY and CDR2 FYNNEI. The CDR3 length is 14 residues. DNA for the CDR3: TGTGCCAGCAGTCGGGAGGGCGATATGAATGGCTACACCTTC. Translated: CASSREGDMNGYTF. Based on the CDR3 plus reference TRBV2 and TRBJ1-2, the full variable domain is EPEVTQTPSHQVTQMGQEVILRCVPISNHLYFYWYRQILGQKVEFLVSFYNNEISEKSEIFDDQFSVERPDGSNFTLKIRSTKLEDSAMYFCASSREGDMNGYTFGSGTRLTVV.

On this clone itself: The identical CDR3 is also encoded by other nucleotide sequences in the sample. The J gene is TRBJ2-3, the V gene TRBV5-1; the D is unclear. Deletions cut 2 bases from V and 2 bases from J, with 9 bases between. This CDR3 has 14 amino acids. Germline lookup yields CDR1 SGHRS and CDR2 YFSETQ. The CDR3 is CASSFGQDTDTQYF. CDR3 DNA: TGCGCCAGCAGCTTCGGGCAGGACACAGATACGCAGTATTTT.

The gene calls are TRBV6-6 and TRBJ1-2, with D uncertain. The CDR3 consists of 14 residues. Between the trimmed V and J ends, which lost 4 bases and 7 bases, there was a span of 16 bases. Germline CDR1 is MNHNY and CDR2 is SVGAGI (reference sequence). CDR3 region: CASSFTPPSGGYTF. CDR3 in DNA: TGTGCCAGCAGTTTCACTCCTCCCTCAGGTGGCTACACCTTC.

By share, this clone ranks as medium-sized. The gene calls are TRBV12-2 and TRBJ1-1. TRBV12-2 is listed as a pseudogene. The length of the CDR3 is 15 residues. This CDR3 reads CASRLAVPGDTEAFF. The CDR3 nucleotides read TGTGCAAGTCGCTTAGCAGTACCTGGGGACACTGAAGCTTTCTTT.

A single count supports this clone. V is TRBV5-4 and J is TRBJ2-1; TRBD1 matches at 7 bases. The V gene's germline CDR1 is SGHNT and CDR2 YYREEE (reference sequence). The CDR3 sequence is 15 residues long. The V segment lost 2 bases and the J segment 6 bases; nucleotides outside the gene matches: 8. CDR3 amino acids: CASSLKTGDSNEQFF. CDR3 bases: TGTGCCAGCAGCTTAAAAACAGGGGATTCCAATGAGCAGTTCTTC.

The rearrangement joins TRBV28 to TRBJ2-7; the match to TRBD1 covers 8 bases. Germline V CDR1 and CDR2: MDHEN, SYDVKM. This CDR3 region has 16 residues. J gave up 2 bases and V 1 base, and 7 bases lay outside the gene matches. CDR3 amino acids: CASSLFGTGQTYEQYF. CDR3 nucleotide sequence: TGTGCCAGCAGTTTATTCGGGACAGGCCAGACCTACGAGCAGTACTTC.

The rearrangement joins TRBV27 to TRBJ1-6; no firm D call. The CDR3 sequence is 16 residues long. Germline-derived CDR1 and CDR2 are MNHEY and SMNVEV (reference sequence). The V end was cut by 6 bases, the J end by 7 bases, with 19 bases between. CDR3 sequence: CASRFSERQLNSPLHF. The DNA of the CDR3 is TGTGCCAGCAGGTTCTCGGAGAGACAATTAAATTCACCCCTCCACTTT.

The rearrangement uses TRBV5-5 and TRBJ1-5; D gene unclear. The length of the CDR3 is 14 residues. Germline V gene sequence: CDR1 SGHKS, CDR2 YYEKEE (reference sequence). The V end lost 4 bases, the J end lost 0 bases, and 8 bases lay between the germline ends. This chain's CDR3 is CASSPADSNQPQHF. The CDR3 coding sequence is TGTGCCAGCAGCCCCGCAGATAGCAATCAGCCCCAGCATTTT.

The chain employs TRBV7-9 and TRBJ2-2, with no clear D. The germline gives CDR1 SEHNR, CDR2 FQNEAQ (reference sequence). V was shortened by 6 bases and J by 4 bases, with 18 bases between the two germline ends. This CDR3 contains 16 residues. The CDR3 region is CASSSTSGAATGELFF. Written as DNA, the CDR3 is TGTGCCAGCAGTTCTACATCCGGCGCCGCCACCGGGGAGCTGTTTTTT.

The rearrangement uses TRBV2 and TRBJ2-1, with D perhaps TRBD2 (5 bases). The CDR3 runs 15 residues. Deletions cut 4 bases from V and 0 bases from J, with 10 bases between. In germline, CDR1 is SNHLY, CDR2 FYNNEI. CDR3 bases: TGTGCCAGCAGTGTGCGGGCGAGCTCCTACAATGAGCAGTTCTTC. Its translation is CASSVRASSYNEQFF.

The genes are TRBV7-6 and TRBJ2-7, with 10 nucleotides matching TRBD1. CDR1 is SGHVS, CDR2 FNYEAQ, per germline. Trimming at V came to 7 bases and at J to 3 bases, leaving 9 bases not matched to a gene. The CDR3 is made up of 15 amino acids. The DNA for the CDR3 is TGTGCCAGCACCCAGTCTGGGACAGGGGACTACGAGCAGTACTTC. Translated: CASTQSGTGDYEQYF. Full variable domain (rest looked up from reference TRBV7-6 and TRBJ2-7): GAGVSQSPRYKVTKRGQDVALRCDPISGHVSLYWYRQALGQGPEFLTYFNYEAQQDKSGLPNDRFSAERPEGSISTLTIQRTEQRDSAMYRCASTQSGTGDYEQYFGPGTRLTVT.

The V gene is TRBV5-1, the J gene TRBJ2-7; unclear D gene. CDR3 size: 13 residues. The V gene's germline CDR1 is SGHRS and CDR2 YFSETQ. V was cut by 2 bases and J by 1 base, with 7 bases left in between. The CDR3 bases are TGCGCCAGCAGCTTATCAACGTCCTACGAGCAGTACTTC. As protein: CASSLSTSYEQYF.

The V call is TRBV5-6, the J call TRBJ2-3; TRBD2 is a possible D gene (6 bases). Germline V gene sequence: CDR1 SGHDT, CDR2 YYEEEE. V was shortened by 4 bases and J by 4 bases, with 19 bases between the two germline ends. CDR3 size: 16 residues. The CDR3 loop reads CASSRARRGAADTQYF. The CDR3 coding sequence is TGTGCCAGCAGCCGCGCCCGGAGGGGAGCGGCAGATACGCAGTATTTT. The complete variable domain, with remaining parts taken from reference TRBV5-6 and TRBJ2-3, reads DAGVTQSPTHLIKTRGQQVTLRCSPKSGHDTVSWYQQALGQGPQFIFQYYEEEERQRGNFPDRFSGHQFPNYSSELNVNALLLGDSALYLCASSRARRGAADTQYFGPGTRLTVL.

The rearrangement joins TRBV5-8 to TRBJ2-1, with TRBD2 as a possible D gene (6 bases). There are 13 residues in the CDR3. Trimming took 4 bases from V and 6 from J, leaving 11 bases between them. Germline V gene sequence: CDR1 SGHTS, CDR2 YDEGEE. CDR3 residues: CASSPFSGNEQFF. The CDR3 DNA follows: TGTGCCAGCAGCCCTTTTAGCGGCAATGAGCAGTTCTTC.

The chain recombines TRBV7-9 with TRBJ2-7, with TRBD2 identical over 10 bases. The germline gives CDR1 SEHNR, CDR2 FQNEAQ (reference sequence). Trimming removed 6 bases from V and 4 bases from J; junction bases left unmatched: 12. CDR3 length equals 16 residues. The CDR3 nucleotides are TGTGCCAGCAGTATATCCGGGGCTAGCGGGAGTTACGAGCAGTACTTC. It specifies CASSISGASGSYEQYF.

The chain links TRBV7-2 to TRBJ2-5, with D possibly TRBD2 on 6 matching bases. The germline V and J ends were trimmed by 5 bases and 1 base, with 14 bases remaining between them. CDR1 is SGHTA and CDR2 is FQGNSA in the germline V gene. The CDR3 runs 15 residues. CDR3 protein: CASSPRRGGQETQYF. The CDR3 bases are TGTGCCAGCAGCCCCCGGCGGGGAGGCCAAGAGACCCAGTACTTC.